The 14 T cell receptor beta chains given below trace back to one sample, sequenced in a study of regulatory T cells in long-lasting Graves disease. Time point here: newly diagnosed GD, antithyroid drugs for less than 3 months. PBMC RNA served as the TCR library source. The authors built TCR beta libraries using iRepertoire HTBI primers and Arm-PCR of CDR3 regions. From the multiplex PCR reads, TCRdb called clonotypes with MiXCR, one entry per CDR3 protein. The table records more than 400,000 distinct CDR3 sequences, around 15% of them present only once. These data were also filed under a second study, of T cells in Graves' hyperthyroidism and ophthalmopathy.

The sequenced sample was peripheral blood mononuclear cells (PBMCs), obtained at new diagnosis, from a patient treated with antithyroid drugs. These receptors all come from a woman under 40 with Graves disease.

This clonotype occurred many times. J is TRBJ2-7 and V is TRBV28, with D possibly matching TRBD1 (5 bases). The CDR3 spans 17 residues. The ends were cut back, 2 bases at V and 2 bases at J, with 19 bases in the middle. Germline CDR1 reads MDHEN; CDR2 reads SYDVKM. CDR3 coding DNA: TGTGCCAGCAGTTTAATAGGGCTGGGGCCCACCGCCTACGAGCAGTACTTC. This encodes CASSLIGLGPTAYEQYF.

This clonotype was recorded at least ten times. This chain joins TRBV20-1 and TRBJ1-5; D uncertain. Deletions cut 3 bases from V and 6 bases from J, with 15 bases between. Germline V gene lookup returns CDR1 DFQATT and CDR2 SNEGSKA (reference sequence). This CDR3 has 14 residues. CDR3 region: CSASRRGDSQPQHF. CDR3 nucleotide sequence: TGCAGTGCTAGTCGGCGGGGAGACTCTCAGCCCCAGCATTTT.

The rearrangement uses TRBV7-2 and TRBJ2-1; the match to TRBD1 covers 8 bases. Germline V lookup: CDR1 SGHTA, CDR2 FQGNSA. The CDR3 is 15 amino acids. V shed 4 bases and J 9 bases; nucleotides not matched to a gene: 11. The CDR3 is CASSWTGRLGGEQFF. Written as DNA, the CDR3 is TGTGCCAGCAGCTGGACAGGGCGGCTGGGCGGTGAGCAGTTCTTC.

There are many counts of this clonotype. The rearrangement uses TRBV30 and TRBJ2-7; 11 bases fit TRBD2. CDR1 is GTSNPN, CDR2 SVGIG, per germline (reference sequence). The V and J ends lost 2 bases and 3 bases, in that order; junction bases with no gene match: 3. There are 14 residues in the CDR3. CDR3 residues: CAWSLTSGSYEQYF. CDR3 nucleotides: TGTGCCTGGAGTCTCACTAGCGGGAGCTACGAGCAGTACTTC.

This clonotype has ten or more counts. The V and J genes are TRBV11-2 and TRBJ1-4; perhaps TRBD1 as D (6 bases). V dropped 5 bases and J dropped 5 bases, with 12 bases sitting between them. This CDR3 is built from 14 residues. CDR1 and CDR2 (germline): SGHAT, FQNNGV. The CDR3 here is CASSPDSWNEKLFF. CDR3 coding DNA: TGTGCCAGCAGCCCGGACAGTTGGAATGAAAAACTGTTTTTT. Based on the CDR3 plus reference TRBV11-2 and TRBJ1-4, the full variable domain is EAGVAQSPRYKIIEKRQSVAFWCNPISGHATLYWYQQILGQGPKLLIQFQNNGVVDDSQLPKDRFSAERLKGVDSTLKIQPAKLEDSAVYLCASSPDSWNEKLFFGSGTQLSVL.

Ten or more counts support this clonotype. The genes are TRBV20-1 and TRBJ2-3; 10 nucleotides line up with TRBD2. Germline V gene sequence: CDR1 DFQATT, CDR2 SNEGSKA (reference sequence). The CDR3 consists of 17 residues. Trimming cost V 3 bases and J 4 bases; bases outside gene matches: 13. CDR3 coding DNA: TGCAGTGCTAGTCCCTCTCGGACTAGCGGAATGGCAGATACGCAGTATTTT. This codes for CSASPSRTSGMADTQYF.

On this clonotype: The likely explanation is a read error, given a far larger clone one base away. The chain joins TRBV7-9 to TRBJ2-3; no definite D call. Near its end, the DNA agrees better with TRBJ2-5, so the J call may be wrong. The CDR3 is 12 residues long. Germline V lookup: CDR1 SEHNR, CDR2 FQNEAQ (reference sequence). The CDR3, as DNA: TGTACCAGCAGCTTAACTGGGGAGACCCAGTACTTC. The encoded protein is CTSSLTGETQYF.

A word on this clonotype: A much larger clone lies a single base off, so this may be a read error. The J gene is TRBJ2-5, the V gene TRBV24-1, with TRBD1 matching 8 bases. Germline CDR1 is KGHDR and CDR2 is SFDVKD. The CDR3 has 15 amino acids. With 6 bases clipped from V and 11 bases from J, the junction kept 16 bases outside the gene matches. The CDR3: CATSPSTGTGDEQYF. CDR3 bases: TGTGCCACCAGTCCCTCCACCGGGACAGGCGATGAGCAGTACTTC.

This clonotype has at least ten counts. V is TRBV28 and J is TRBJ2-1; 9 positions match TRBD1. Germline CDR1 and CDR2: MDHEN and SYDVKM. V shed 5 bases and J 0 bases; nucleotides not matched to a gene: 5. This CDR3 is built from 16 residues. The CDR3 DNA is TGTGCCAGCAGTGAACAGGGGGCGAGCTCCTACAATGAGCAGTTCTTC. This gives the protein CASSEQGASSYNEQFF.

V gene TRBV30 combines with J gene TRBJ2-6, with 10 positions matching TRBD1. Germline CDR1 is GTSNPN and CDR2 is SVGIG (reference sequence). The CDR3 spans 19 residues. V lost 0 bases and J lost 0; bases outside the gene matches: 8. CDR3 DNA sequence: TGTGCCTGGAGTGTTCTTCGGGACAGGGGCCTCTCTGGGGCCAACGTCCTGACTTTC. This codes for CAWSVLRDRGLSGANVLTF.

This clonotype has at least ten counts. The chain is built from TRBV6-2 or TRBV6-3 and TRBJ2-7; 8 bases line up with TRBD1. The CDR3 runs to 15 residues. The junction had 10 bases not matched to a gene; V was cut back by 6 bases and J by 3 bases. Per the germline V gene, CDR1 is MNHEY and CDR2 is SVGEGT. This chain's CDR3 is CASRTTDRASYEQYF. In nucleotides, the CDR3 is TGTGCCAGCAGGACAACGGACAGGGCAAGCTACGAGCAGTACTTC.

This clonotype has more than one count but fewer than ten. This chain connects TRBV5-4 to TRBJ2-3; TRBD2 might be the D (5 bases). The germline V gene has CDR1 SGHNT and CDR2 YYREEE (reference sequence). The CDR3 runs to 15 residues. CDR3 nucleotides: TGTGCGACCAACCCCGGGGTCTGGGGCACAGATACGCAGTATTTT. Its translation is CATNPGVWGTDTQYF.

This chain uses TRBV6-1 with TRBJ1-3, with 9 bases matching TRBD1. With V trimmed by 6 bases and J by 12 bases, 9 bases remained unmatched. The CDR3 is made up of 13 amino acids. The V gene's germline CDR1 is MNHNS and CDR2 SASEGT. The CDR3 DNA sequence: TGTGCCAGCAGCCGGGACAGGGAAGGGAACATATATTTT. Translating it yields CASSRDREGNIYF.

This clonotype was observed at least ten times. The V call is TRBV20-1, the J call TRBJ1-1; no firm D call. CDR1 is DFQATT, CDR2 SNEGSKA, per germline (reference sequence). V was clipped by 0 bases and J by 9 bases, with 14 bases between them. The CDR3 totals 13 residues. In DNA form, the CDR3 reads TGCAGTGCTAGAGATCCTAACTCGCCTCAAGCTTTCTTT. Its protein is CSARDPNSPQAFF.